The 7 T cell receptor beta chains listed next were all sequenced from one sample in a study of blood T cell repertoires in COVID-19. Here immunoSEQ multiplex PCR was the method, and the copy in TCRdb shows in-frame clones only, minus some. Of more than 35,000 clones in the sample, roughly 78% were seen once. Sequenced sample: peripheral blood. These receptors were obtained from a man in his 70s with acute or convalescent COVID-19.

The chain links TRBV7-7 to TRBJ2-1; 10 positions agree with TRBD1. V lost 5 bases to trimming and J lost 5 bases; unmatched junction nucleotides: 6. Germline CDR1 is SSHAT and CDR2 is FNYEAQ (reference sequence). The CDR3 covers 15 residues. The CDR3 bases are TGTGCCAGCAGCGTCGACAGGGGGCCTAACAATGAGCAGTTCTTC. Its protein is CASSVDRGPNNEQFF.

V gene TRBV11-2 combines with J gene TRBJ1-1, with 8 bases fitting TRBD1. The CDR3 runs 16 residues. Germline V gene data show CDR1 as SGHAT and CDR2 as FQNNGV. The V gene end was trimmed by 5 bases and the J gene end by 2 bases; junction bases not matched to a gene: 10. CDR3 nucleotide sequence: TGTGCCAGCAGCCAGGAAACCCAGGGGGCAAACACTGAAGCTTTCTTT. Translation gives CASSQETQGANTEAFF. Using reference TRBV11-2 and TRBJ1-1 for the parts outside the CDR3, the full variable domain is EAGVAQSPRYKIIEKRQSVAFWCNPISGHATLYWYQQILGQGPKLLIQFQNNGVVDDSQLPKDRFSAERLKGVDSTLKIQPAKLEDSAVYLCASSQETQGANTEAFFGQGTRLTVV.

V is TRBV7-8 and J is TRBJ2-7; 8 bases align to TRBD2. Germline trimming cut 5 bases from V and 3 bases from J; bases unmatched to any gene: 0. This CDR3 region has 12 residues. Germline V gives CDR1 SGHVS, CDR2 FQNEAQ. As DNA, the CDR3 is TGTGCCAGCAGCCGGGGGGGCTACGAGCAGTACTTC. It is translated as CASSRGGYEQYF.

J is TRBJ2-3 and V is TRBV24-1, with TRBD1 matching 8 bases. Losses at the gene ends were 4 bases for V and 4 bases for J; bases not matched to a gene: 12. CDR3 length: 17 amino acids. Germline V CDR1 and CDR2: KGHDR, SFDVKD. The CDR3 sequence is CATSDPGQGIIADTQYF. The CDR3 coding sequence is TGTGCCACCAGTGACCCCGGACAGGGAATAATCGCAGATACGCAGTATTTT.

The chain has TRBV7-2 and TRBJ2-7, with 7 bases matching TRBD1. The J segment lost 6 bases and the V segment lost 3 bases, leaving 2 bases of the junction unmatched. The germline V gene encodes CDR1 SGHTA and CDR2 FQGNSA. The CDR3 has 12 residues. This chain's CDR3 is CASSFTGAEQYF. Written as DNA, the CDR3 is TGTGCCAGCAGCTTTACAGGGGCCGAGCAGTACTTC.

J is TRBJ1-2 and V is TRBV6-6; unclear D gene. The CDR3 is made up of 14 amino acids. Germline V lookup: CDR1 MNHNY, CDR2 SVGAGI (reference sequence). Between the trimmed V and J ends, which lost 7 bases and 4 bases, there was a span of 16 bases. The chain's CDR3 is CASTDLEEAYGYTF. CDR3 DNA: TGTGCCAGCACCGACTTGGAAGAAGCCTATGGCTACACCTTC.

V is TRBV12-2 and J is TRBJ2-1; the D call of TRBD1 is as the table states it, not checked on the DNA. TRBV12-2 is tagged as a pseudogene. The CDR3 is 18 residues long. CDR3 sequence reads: CASRFGGQADPPYNEQFF. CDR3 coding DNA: TGTGCAAGTCGCTTTGGGGGACAGGCCGATCCCCCCTACAATGAGCAGTTCTTC.